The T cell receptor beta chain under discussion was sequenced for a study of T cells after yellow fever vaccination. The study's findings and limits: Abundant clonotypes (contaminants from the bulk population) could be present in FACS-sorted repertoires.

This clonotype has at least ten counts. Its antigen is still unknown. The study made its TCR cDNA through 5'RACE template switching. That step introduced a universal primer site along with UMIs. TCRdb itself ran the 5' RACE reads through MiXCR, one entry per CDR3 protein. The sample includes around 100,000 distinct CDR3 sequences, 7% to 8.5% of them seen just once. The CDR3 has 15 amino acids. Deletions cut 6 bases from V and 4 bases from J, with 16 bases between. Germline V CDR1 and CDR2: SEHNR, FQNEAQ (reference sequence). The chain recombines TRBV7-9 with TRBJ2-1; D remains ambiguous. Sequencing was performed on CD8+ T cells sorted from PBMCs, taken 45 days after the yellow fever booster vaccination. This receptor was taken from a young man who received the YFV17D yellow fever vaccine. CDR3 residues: CASRHTELGYNEQFF. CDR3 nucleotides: TGTGCCAGCAGGCACACCGAGTTGGGGTACAATGAGCAGTTCTTC.